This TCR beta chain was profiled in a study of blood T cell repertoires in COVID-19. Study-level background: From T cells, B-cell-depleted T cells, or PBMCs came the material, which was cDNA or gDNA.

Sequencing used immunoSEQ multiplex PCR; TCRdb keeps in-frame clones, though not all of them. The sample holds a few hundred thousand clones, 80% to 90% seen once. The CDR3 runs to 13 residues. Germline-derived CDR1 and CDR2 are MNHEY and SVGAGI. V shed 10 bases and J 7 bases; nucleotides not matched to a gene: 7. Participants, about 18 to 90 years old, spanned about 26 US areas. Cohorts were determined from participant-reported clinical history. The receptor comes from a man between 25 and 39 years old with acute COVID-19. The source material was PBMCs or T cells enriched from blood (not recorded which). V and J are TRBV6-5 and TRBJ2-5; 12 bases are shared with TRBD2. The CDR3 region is CATRTSGIGTQYF. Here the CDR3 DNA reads TGTGCCACCCGGACTAGCGGGATAGGGACCCAGTACTTC.